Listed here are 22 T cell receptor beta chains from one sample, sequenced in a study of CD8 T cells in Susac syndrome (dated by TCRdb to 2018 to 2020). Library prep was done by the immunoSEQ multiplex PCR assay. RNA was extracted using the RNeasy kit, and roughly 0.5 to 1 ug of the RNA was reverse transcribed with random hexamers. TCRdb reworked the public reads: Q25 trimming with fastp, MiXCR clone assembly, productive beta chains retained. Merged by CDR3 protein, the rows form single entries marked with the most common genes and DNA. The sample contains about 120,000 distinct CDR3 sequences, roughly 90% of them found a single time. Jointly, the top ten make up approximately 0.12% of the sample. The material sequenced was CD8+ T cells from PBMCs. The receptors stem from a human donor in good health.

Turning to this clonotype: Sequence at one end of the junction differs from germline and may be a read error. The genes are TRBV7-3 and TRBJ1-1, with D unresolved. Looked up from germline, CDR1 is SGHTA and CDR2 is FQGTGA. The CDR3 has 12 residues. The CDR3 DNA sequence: TGTGCCAGCAGTCCCGATGGGATAGAAGTTTTCTTT. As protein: CASSPDGIEVFF.

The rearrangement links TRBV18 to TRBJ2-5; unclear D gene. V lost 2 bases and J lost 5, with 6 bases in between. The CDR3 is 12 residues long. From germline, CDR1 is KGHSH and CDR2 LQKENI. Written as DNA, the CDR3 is TGTGCCAGCTCACCATGGTATGAGACCCAGTACTTC. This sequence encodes CASSPWYETQYF.

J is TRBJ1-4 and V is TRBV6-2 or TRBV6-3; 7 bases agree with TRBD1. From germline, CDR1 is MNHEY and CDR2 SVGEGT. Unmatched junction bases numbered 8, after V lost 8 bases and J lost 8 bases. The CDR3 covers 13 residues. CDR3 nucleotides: TGTGCCAGCGAATACAGGGGAAGGGAAAAACTGTTTTTT. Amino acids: CASEYRGREKLFF.

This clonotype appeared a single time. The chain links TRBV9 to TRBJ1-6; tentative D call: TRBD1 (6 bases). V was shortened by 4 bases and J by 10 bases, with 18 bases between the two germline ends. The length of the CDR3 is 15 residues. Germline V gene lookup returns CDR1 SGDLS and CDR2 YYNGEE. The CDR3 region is CASSPVGGSGSPLHF. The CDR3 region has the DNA TGTGCCAGCAGCCCCGTGGGGGGCTCGGGATCACCCCTCCACTTT.

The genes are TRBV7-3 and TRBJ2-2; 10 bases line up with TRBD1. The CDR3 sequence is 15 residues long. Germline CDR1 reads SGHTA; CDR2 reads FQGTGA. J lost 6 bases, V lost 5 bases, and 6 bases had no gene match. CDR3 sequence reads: CASSKGTGVSGELFF. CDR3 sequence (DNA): TGTGCCAGCAGCAAAGGGACAGGGGTGTCCGGGGAGCTGTTTTTT.

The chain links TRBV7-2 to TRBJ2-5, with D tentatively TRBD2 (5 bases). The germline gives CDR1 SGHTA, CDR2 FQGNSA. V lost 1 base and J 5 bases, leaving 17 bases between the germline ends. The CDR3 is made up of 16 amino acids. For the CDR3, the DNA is TGTGCCAGCAGCTTAGTTTTGGCGGGCTATGCCGAGACCCAGTACTTC. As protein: CASSLVLAGYAETQYF. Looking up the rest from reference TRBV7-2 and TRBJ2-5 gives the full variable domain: GAGVSQSPSNKVTEKGKDVELRCDPISGHTALYWYRQSLGQGLEFLIYFQGNSAPDKSGLPSDRFSAERTGGSVSTLTIQRTQQEDSAVYLCASSLVLAGYAETQYFGPGTRLLVL.

CDR3 sequence (DNA): TGTGCCAGTAGTATACCGAACAGGAGGGGGCCCGGAGATACGCAGTATTTT. Its translation: CASSIPNRRGPGDTQYF. The chain has TRBV19 and TRBJ2-3; D possibly corresponds to TRBD1 (7 bases). The CDR3 is made up of 17 amino acids. The germline CDR1 and CDR2 sequences are LNHDA and SQIVND (reference sequence). V was trimmed by 2 bases and J by 5 bases, leaving 20 bases between them.

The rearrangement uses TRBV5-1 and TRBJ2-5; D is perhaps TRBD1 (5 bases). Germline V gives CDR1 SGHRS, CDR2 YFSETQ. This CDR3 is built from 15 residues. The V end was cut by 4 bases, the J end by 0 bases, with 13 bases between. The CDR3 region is CASSPDAGNQETQYF. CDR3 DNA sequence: TGCGCCAGCAGCCCAGACGCAGGGAACCAAGAGACCCAGTACTTC.

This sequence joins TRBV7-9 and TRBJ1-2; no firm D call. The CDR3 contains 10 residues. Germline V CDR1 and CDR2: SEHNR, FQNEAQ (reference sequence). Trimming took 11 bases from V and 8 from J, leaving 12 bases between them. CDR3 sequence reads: CAVVKDGYTF. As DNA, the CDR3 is TGTGCCGTCGTTAAGGACGGCTACACCTTC.

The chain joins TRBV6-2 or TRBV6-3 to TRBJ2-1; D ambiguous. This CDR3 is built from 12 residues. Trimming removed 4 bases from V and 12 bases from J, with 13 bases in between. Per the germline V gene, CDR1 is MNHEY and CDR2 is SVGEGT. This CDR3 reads CASSLTSDRQFF. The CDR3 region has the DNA TGTGCCAGCAGTTTGACTTCTGATCGGCAGTTCTTC.

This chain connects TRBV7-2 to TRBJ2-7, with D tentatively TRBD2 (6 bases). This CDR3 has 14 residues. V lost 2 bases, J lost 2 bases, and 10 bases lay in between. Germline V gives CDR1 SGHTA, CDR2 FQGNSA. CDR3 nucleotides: TGTGCCAGCAGCTTACCGAGCGGGCCCTACGAGCAGTACTTC. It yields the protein CASSLPSGPYEQYF. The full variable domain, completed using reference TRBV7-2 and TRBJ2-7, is GAGVSQSPSNKVTEKGKDVELRCDPISGHTALYWYRQSLGQGLEFLIYFQGNSAPDKSGLPSDRFSAERTGGSVSTLTIQRTQQEDSAVYLCASSLPSGPYEQYFGPGTRLTVT.

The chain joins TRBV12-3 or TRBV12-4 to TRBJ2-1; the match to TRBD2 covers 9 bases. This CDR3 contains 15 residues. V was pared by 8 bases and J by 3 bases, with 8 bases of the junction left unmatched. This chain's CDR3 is CASRKLAGRYNEQFF. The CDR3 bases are TGTGCCAGCCGTAAACTAGCGGGCCGCTACAATGAGCAGTTCTTC.

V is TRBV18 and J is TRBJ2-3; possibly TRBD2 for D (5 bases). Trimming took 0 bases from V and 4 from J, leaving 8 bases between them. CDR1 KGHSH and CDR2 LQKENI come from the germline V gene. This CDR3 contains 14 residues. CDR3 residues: CASSPPGVADTQYF. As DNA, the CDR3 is TGTGCCAGCTCACCACCGGGAGTGGCAGATACGCAGTATTTT.

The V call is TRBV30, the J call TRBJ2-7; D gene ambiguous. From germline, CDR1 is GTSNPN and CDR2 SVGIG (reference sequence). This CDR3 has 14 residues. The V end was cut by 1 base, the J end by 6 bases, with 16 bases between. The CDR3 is CAWSEGRISGEQYF. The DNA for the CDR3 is TGTGCCTGGAGTGAGGGCAGGATCTCAGGCGAGCAGTACTTC.

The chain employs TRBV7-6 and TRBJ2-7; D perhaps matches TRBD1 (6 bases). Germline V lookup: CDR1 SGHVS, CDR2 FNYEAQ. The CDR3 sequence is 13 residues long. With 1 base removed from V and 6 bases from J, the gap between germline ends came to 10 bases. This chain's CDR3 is CASSLGPRGEQYF. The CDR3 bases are TGTGCCAGCAGCTTAGGCCCCAGGGGCGAGCAGTACTTC.

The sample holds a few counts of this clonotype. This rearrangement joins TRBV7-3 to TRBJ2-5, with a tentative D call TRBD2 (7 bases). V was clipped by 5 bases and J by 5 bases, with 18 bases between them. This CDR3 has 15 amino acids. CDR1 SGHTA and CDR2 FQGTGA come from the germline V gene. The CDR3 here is CASSPQGGQMETQYF. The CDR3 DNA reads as TGTGCCAGCAGCCCACAGGGAGGGCAAATGGAGACCCAGTACTTC.

For the CDR3, the DNA is TGTGCCAGCAGTTTTAGGGTAATAGGGTTTGGCACTGAAGCTTTCTTT. It codes for CASSFRVIGFGTEAFF. The chain carries TRBV12-3 or TRBV12-4 and TRBJ1-1; no definite D call. V gave up 3 bases and J gave up 4 bases, with 18 bases separating them. CDR3 length: 16 amino acids.

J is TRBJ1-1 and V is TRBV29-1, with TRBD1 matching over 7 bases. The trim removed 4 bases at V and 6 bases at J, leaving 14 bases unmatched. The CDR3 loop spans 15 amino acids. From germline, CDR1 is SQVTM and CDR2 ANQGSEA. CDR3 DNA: TGCAGCGTTGCAGGGGGTTGGCCGGGTAGCGCTGAAGCTTTCTTT. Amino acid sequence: CSVAGGWPGSAEAFF.

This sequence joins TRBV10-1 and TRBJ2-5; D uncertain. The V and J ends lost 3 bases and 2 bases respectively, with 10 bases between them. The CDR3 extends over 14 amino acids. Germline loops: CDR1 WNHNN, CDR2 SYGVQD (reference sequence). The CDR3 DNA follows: TGCGCCAGCAGTGACAGAAGATTACAAGAGACCCAGTACTTC. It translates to CASSDRRLQETQYF.

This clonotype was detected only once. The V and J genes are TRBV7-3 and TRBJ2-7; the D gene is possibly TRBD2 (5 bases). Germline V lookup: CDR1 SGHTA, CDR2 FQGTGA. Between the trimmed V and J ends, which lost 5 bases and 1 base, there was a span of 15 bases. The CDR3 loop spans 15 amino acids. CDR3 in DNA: TGTGCCAGCAGCATCCGAGCGGACCGGTCCTACGAGCAGTACTTC. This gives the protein CASSIRADRSYEQYF.

The CDR3 sequence: CASSRQDEQFF. The CDR3 DNA reads as TGTGCCAGCAGCCGCCAGGATGAGCAGTTCTTC. The chain recombines TRBV6-1 with TRBJ2-1; D is unresolved. V was trimmed by 6 bases and J by 8 bases, leaving 8 bases between them. The germline V gene encodes CDR1 MNHNS and CDR2 SASEGT. The CDR3 is made up of 11 amino acids.

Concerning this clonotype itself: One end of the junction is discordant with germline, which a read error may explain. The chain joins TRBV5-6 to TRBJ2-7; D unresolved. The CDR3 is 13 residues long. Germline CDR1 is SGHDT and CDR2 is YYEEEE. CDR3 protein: CASTLGRTYEQYF. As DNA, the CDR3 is TGTGCCAGCACCTTGGGCAGAACCTACGAGCAGTACTTC.